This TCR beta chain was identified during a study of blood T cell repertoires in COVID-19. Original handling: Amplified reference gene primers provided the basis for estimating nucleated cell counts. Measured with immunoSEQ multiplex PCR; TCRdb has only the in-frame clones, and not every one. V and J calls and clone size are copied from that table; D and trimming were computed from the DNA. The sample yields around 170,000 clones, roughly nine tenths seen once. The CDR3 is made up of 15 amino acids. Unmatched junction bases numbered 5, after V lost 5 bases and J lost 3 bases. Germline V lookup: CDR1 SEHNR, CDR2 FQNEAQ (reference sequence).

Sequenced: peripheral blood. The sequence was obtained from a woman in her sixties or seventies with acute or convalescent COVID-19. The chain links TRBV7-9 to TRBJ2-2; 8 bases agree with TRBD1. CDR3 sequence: CASSPDRGHTGELFF. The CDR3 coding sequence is TGTGCCAGCAGCCCCGACAGGGGTCACACCGGGGAGCTGTTTTTT. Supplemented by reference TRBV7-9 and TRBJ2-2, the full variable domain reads DTGVSQNPRHKITKRGQNVTFRCDPISEHNRLYWYRQTLGQGPEFLTYFQNEAQLEKSRLLSDRFSAERPKGSFSTLEIQRTEQGDSAMYLCASSPDRGHTGELFFGEGSRLTVL.